This is a list of T cell receptor beta chains from one sample in a study of cytomegalovirus exposure and HLA in healthy donors. Some clones are missing from TCRdb's copy, which holds only in-frame ones; the method was immunoSEQ multiplex PCR. The profile covers about 110,000 clones, with around 77% appearing a single time and 3.5% to 5% taken by the ten largest. Sequencing was carried out using PBMCs. The receptors come from a male donor in good health and CMV-seronegative. The CDR3 runs from the conserved cysteine through the conserved F or W. A D gene is named only where the DNA matches it firmly. Clone size is given for some rows only: seen once, a few or many times, or a class if the clone is expanded.

j_call,clone_size,v_call,d_call,cdr3_aa,cdr3_nt
TRBJ2-7,once,TRBV28,NA,CASSSSGRDEQYF,TGTGCCAGCAGCTCTTCCGGTCGGGACGAGCAGTACTTC
TRBJ2-7,NA,TRBV10-3,NA,CAISTGNSYEQYF,TGTGCCATCAGCACAGGAAATTCCTACGAGCAGTACTTC
TRBJ2-5,NA,TRBV7-9,TRBD1,CASSRRDRAFETQYF,TGTGCCAGCAGCCGGAGAGACAGGGCTTTTGAGACCCAGTACTTC
TRBJ1-6,NA,TRBV29-1,NA,CSVLSPNGRAENSPLHF,TGCAGCGTTCTTTCCCCTAACGGCAGGGCCGAAAATTCACCCCTCCACTTT
TRBJ1-1,NA,TRBV10-1,TRBD1,CASSVGQGDTEAFF,TGCGCCAGCAGCGTAGGACAGGGAGACACTGAAGCTTTCTTT
TRBJ1-5,NA,TRBV2,TRBD1,CASSEQGASNQPQHF,TGTGCCAGCAGTGAACAGGGGGCTAGCAATCAGCCCCAGCATTTT
TRBJ2-1,NA,TRBV5-4,NA,CASSPGHVSYNEQFF,TGTGCCAGCAGCCCGGGACACGTGTCCTACAATGAGCAGTTCTTC
TRBJ2-7,NA,TRBV9,TRBD2,CASSPGLAVSYEQYF,TGTGCCAGCAGCCCGGGACTAGCGGTCTCCTACGAGCAGTACTTC
TRBJ1-2,NA,TRBV27,NA,CASSLSPGVGYTF,TGTGCCAGCAGTTTATCCCCAGGGGTTGGCTACACCTTC
TRBJ2-7,NA,TRBV6-5,TRBD1,CASSQGQGAYEQYF,TGTGCCAGCAGCCAAGGACAGGGGGCTTACGAGCAGTACTTC
TRBJ1-2,NA,TRBV7-9,TRBD1,CASSTLRDSRSSYGYTF,TGTGCCAGCAGCACCCTCCGGGACAGTCGCTCCTCCTATGGCTACACCTTC
TRBJ2-7,NA,TRBV15,TRBD1,CATSRGDSSTYEQYF,TGTGCCACCAGCAGAGGGGACAGCTCAACCTACGAGCAGTACTTC
TRBJ2-1,NA,TRBV7-9,NA,CSSSLVRTEQFF,TGTTCCAGCAGCTTAGTTCGGACAGAGCAGTTCTTC
TRBJ1-4,NA,TRBV19,TRBD1,CASRERDRGGYNEKLFF,TGTGCCAGTAGAGAGAGGGACAGGGGAGGTTATAATGAAAAACTGTTTTTT
TRBJ1-5,few,TRBV18,TRBD1,CASSPRTGADQPQHF,TGTGCCAGCTCACCCCGGACAGGAGCTGATCAGCCCCAGCATTTT
TRBJ1-1,NA,TRBV5-8,NA,CASRRWDTGIMNTEAFF,TGTGCCAGCAGACGGTGGGATACAGGGATTATGAACACTGAAGCTTTCTTT
TRBJ2-2,few,TRBV7-6,TRBD1,CASSPGDRGLTGELFF,TGTGCCAGCAGCCCCGGGGACAGGGGATTGACCGGGGAGCTGTTTTTT
TRBJ2-7,NA,TRBV15,TRBD2,CATSRGTGGFDEQYF,TGTGCCACCAGCAGAGGGACGGGAGGGTTCGACGAGCAGTACTTC
TRBJ1-2,once,TRBV6-5,TRBD1,CASSPDRGRGYTF,TGTGCCAGCAGTCCTGACAGGGGTAGAGGCTACACCTTC
TRBJ1-6,NA,TRBV4-1,TRBD1,CASSHRPGTGGAEPLHF,TGCGCCAGCAGCCATCGTCCCGGGACAGGGGGCGCGGAACCCCTCCACTTT